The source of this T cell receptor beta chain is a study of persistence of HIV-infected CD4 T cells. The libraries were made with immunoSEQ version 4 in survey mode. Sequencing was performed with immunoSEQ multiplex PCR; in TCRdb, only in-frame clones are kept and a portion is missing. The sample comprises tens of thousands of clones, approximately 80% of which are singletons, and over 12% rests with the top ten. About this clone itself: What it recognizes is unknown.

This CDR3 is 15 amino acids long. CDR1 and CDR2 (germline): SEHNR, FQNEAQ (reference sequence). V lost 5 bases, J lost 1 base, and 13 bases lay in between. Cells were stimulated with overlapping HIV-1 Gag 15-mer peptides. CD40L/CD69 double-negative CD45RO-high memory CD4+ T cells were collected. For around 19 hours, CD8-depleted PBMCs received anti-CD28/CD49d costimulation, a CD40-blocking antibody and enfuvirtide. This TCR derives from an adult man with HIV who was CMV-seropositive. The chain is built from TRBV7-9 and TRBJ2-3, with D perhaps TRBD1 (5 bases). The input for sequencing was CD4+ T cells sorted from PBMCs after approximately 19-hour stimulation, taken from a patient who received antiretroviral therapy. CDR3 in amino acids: CASSTRQTGTDTQYF. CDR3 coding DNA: TGTGCCAGCAGCACTCGACAGACCGGCACAGATACGCAGTATTTT. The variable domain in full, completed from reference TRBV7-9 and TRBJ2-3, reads DTGVSQNPRHKITKRGQNVTFRCDPISEHNRLYWYRQTLGQGPEFLTYFQNEAQLEKSRLLSDRFSAERPKGSFSTLEIQRTEQGDSAMYLCASSTRQTGTDTQYFGPGTRLTVL.